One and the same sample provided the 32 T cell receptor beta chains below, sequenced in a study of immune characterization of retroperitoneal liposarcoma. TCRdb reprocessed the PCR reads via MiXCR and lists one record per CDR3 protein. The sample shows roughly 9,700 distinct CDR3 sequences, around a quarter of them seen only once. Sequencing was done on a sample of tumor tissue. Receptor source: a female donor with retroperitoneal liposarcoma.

The CDR3 is CASRDATGVLSELFF. CDR3 nucleotides: TGTGCCAGCAGGGATGCGACAGGGGTGTTATCAGAACTGTTTTTT. The chain uses TRBV6-1 and TRBJ1-4; 8 bases are a match to TRBD1. Trimming removed 6 bases from V and 12 bases from J; junction bases left unmatched: 15. The length of the CDR3 is 15 residues. Germline CDR1 and CDR2: MNHNS and SASEGT.

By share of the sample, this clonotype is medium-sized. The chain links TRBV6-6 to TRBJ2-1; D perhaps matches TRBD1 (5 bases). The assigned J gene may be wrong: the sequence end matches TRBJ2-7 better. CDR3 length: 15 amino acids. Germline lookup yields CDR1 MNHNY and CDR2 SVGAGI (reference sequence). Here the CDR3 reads CASSYSRGNSYEQYF. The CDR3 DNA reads TGTGCCAGCAGTTACTCTAGGGGCAACTCCTACGAGCAGTACTTC.

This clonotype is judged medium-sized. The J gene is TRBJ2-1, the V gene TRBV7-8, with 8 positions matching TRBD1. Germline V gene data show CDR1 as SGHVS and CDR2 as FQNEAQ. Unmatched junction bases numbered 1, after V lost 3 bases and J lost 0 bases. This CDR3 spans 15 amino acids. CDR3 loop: CASSLTGASYNEQFF. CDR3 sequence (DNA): TGTGCCAGCAGCTTGACAGGGGCCTCCTACAATGAGCAGTTCTTC.

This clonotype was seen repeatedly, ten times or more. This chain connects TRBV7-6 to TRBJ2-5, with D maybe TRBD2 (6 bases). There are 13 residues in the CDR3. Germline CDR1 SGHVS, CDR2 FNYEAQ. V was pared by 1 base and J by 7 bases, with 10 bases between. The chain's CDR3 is CASSLEGLGTQYF. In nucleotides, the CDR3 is TGTGCCAGCAGCTTAGAGGGACTGGGGACCCAGTACTTC. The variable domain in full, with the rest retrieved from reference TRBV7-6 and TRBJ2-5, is GAGVSQSPRYKVTKRGQDVALRCDPISGHVSLYWYRQALGQGPEFLTYFNYEAQQDKSGLPNDRFSAERPEGSISTLTIQRTEQRDSAMYRCASSLEGLGTQYFGPGTRLLVL.

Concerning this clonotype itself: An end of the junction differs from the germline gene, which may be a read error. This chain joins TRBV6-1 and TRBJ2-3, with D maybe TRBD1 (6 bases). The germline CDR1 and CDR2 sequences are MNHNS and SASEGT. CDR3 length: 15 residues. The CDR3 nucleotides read TGTGCCAACAGTGTACAGGGTGCTGGGGCCAACGTCCTGACTTTT. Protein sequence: CANSVQGAGANVLTF.

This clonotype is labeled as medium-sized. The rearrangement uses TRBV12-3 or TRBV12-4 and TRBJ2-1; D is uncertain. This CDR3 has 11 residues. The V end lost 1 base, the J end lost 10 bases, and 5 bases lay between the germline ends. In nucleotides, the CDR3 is TGTGCCAGCAGTTTAGAATACGAGCAGTTCTTC. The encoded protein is CASSLEYEQFF.

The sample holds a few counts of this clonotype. CDR3 coding DNA: TGTGCCAGCAGCCCTTCGGGACAGGGGAGAGGAGATACGCAGTATTTT. Protein: CASSPSGQGRGDTQYF. V and J are TRBV6-1 and TRBJ2-3, with 10 positions matching TRBD1. Trimming removed 6 bases from V and 5 bases from J; junction bases left unmatched: 11. CDR1 and CDR2 from the germline V gene are MNHNS and SASEGT. This CDR3 contains 16 residues.

DNA of the CDR3: TGCGCCAGCAGTGAGGAGCCCTATAGAACGGGGGGCGGCGAGCAGTTCTTC. It specifies CASSEEPYRTGGGEQFF. The chain recombines TRBV10-2 with TRBJ2-1; D may be TRBD2 (7 bases). The CDR3 has 17 residues. Germline lookup yields CDR1 WSHSY and CDR2 SAAADI. Trimming pared 2 bases from V and 10 bases from J, leaving 24 bases between.

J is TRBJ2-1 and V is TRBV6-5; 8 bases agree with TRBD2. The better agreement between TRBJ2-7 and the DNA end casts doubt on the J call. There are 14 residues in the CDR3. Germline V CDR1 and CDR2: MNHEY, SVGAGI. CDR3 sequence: CASSPGGLGYEQYF. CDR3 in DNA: TGTGCCAGCAGCCCTGGGGGACTAGGCTACGAGCAGTACTTC.

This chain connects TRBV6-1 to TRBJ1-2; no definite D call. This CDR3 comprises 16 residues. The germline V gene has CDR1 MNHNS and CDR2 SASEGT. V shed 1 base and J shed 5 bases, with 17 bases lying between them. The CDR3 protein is CASSEGRARFAYGYTF. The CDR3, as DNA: TGTGCCAGCAGTGAAGGGCGGGCCCGGTTCGCTTATGGCTACACCTTC.

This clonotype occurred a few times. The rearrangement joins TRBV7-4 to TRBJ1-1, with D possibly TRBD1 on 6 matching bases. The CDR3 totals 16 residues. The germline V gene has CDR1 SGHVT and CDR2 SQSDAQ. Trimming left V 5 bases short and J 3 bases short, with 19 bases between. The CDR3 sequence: CASSLEGGVWDTEAFF. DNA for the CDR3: TGTGCCAGCAGCCTCGAGGGGGGGGTATGGGACACTGAAGCTTTCTTT.

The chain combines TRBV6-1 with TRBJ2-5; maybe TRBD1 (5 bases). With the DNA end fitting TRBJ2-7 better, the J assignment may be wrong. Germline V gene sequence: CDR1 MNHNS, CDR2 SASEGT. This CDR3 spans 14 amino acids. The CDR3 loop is CASSETVFSYEQYF. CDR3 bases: TGTGCCAGCAGTGAGACAGTTTTTTCCTACGAGCAGTACTTC.

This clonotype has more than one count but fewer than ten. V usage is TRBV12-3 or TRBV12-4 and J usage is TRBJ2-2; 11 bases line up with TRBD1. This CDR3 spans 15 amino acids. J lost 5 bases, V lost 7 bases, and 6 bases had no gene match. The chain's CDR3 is CASTLDRGLTGELFF. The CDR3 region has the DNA TGTGCCAGCACCTTGGACAGGGGGCTTACCGGGGAGCTGTTTTTT.

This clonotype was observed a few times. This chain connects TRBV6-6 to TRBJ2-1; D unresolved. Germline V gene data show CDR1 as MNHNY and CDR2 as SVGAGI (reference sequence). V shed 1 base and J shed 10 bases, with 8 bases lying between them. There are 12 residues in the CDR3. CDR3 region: CASSYFSSEQFF. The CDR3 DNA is TGTGCCAGCAGTTACTTTTCATCCGAGCAGTTCTTC.

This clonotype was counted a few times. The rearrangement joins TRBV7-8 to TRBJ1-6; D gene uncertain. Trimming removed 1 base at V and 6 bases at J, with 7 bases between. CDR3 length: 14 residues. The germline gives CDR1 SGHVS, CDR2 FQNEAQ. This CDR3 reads CASSLVSSNSPLHF. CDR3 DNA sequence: TGTGCCAGCAGCTTAGTTTCCAGTAATTCACCCCTCCACTTT. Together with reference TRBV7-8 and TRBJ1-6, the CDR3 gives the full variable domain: GAGVSQSPRYKVAKRGQDVALRCDPISGHVSLFWYQQALGQGPEFLTYFQNEAQLDKSGLPSDRFFAERPEGSVSTLKIQRTQQEDSAVYLCASSLVSSNSPLHFGNGTRLTVT.

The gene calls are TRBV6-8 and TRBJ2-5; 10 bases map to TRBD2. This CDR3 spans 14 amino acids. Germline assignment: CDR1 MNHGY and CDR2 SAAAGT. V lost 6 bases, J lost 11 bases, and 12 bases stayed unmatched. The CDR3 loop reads CASSLGLASNEQYF. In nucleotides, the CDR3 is TGTGCCAGCAGCTTGGGACTAGCGAGCAATGAGCAGTACTTC.

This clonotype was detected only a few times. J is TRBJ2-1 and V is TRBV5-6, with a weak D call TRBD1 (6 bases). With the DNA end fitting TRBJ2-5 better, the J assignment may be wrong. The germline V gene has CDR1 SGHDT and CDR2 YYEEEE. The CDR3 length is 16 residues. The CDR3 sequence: CASSSDTQGIQETQYF. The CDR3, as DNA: TGTGCCAGCAGCTCAGATACACAGGGTATCCAAGAGACCCAGTACTTC.

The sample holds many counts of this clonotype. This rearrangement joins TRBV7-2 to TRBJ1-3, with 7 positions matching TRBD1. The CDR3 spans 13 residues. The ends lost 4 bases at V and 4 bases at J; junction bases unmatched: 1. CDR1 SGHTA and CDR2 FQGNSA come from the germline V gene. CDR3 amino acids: CASSSDRGNTIYF. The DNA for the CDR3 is TGTGCCAGCAGCTCGGACAGGGGAAACACCATATATTTT.

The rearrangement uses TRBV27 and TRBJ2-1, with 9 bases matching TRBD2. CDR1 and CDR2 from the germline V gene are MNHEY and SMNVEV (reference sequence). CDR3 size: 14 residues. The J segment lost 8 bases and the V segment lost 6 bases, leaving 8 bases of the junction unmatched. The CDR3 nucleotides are TGTGCCAGCAGGCTCGCTAGCGGGGCCCATGAGCAGTTCTTC. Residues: CASRLASGAHEQFF.

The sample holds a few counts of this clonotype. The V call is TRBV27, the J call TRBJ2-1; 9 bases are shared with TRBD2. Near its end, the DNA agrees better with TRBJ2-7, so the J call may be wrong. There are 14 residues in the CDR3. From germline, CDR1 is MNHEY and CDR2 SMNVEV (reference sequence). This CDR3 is CASSFSGSSYEQYF. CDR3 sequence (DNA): TGTGCCAGCAGTTTTAGCGGGAGCTCCTACGAGCAGTACTTC.

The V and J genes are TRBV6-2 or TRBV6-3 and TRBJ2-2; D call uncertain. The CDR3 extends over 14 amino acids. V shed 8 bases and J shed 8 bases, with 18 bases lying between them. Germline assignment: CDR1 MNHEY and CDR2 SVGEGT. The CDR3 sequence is CASSGLNLGGELFF. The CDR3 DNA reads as TGTGCCAGCTCTGGTCTCAATTTGGGTGGGGAGCTGTTTTTT.

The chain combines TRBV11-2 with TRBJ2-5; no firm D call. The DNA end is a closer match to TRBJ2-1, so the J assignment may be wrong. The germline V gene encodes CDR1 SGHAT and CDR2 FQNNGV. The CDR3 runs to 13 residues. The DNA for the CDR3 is TGTGCCAGCAGCCCACCCAGGTGGGGTGAGCAGTTCTTC. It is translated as CASSPPRWGEQFF.

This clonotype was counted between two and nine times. The CDR3 here is CASSPGIGYNEQFF. The CDR3, as DNA: TGTGCCAGCAGTCCTGGGATCGGCTACAATGAGCAGTTCTTC. The chain is built from TRBV6-1 and TRBJ2-1; D not resolved. Looked up from germline, CDR1 is MNHNS and CDR2 is SASEGT. The CDR3 contains 14 residues. Trimming stripped 5 bases from V and 3 bases from J, with 11 bases between.

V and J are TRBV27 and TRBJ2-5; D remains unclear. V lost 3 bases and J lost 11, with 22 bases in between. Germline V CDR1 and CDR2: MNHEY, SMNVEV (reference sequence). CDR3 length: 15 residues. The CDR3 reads CASSFLQSSYNEQYF. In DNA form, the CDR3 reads TGTGCCAGCAGTTTCCTACAGAGCTCCTACAATGAGCAGTACTTC.

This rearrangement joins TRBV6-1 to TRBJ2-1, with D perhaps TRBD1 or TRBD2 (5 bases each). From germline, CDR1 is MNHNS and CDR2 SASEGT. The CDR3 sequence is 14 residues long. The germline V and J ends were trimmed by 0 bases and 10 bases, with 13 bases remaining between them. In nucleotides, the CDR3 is TGTGCCAGCAGTGAAGCGCTTGGGGGTTACGAGCAGTTCTTC. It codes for CASSEALGGYEQFF.

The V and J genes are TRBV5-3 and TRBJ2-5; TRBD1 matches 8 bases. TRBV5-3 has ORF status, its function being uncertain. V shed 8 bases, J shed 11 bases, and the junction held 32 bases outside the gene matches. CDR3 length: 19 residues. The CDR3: CASSHGQGFFIDSYNEQYF. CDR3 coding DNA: TGTGCCAGCAGCCATGGACAGGGTTTTTTCATTGACTCCTACAATGAGCAGTACTTC.

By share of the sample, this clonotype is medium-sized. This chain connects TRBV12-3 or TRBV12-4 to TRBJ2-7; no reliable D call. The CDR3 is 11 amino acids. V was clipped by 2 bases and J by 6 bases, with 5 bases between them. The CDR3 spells CASSLSTEQYF. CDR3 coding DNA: TGTGCCAGCAGTTTAAGCACCGAGCAGTACTTC.

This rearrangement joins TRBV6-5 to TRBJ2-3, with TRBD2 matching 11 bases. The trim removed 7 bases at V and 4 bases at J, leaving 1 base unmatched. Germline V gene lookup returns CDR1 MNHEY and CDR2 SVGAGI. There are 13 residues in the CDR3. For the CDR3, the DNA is TGTGCCAGCATAGCGGGGGGGGCAGATACGCAGTATTTT. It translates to CASIAGGADTQYF.

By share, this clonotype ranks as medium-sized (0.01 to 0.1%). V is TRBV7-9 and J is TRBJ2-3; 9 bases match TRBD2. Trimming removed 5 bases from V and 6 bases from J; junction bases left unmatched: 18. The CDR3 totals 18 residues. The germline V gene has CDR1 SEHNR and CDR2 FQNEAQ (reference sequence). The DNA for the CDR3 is TGTGCCAGCAGCCGGGGGGTCTCTAGCGGGACTCGGTTGGATACGCAGTATTTT. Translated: CASSRGVSSGTRLDTQYF.

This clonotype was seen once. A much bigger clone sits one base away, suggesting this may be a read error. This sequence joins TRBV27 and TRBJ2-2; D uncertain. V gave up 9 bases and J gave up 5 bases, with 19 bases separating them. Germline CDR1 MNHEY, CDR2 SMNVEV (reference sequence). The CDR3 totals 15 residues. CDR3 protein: CAREGKALRTGELFF. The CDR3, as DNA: TGTGCCAGGGAAGGGAAGGCGCTCCGGACCGGGGAGCTGTTTTTT.

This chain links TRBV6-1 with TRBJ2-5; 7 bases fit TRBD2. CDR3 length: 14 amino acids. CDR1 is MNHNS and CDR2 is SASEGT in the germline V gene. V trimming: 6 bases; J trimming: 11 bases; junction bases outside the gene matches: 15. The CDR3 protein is CASRLIGTNNEQYF. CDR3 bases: TGTGCCAGCAGACTCATCGGGACTAACAATGAGCAGTACTTC.

The DNA of the CDR3 is TGTGCCAGCAGCTCTAGCGGGCAAGAGACCCAGTACTTC. Protein: CASSSSGQETQYF. The V call is TRBV11-2, the J call TRBJ2-5; 8 positions agree with TRBD2. Unmatched junction bases numbered 0, after V lost 4 bases and J lost 2 bases. This CDR3 region has 13 residues. Per germline, CDR1 SGHAT and CDR2 FQNNGV.